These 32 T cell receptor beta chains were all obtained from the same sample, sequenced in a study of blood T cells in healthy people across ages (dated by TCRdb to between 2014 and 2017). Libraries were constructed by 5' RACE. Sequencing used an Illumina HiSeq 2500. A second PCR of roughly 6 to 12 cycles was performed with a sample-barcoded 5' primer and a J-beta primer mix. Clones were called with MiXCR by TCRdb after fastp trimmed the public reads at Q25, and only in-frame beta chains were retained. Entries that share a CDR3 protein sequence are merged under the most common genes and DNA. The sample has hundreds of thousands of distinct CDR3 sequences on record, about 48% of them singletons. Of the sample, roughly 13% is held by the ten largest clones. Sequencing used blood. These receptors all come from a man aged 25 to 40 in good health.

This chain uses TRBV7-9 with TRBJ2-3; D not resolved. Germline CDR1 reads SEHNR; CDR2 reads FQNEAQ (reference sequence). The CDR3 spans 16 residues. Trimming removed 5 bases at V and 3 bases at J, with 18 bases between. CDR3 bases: TGTGCCAGCAGCCTAGTCCCAGCTGCCTCGACAGATACGCAGTATTTT. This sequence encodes CASSLVPAASTDTQYF.

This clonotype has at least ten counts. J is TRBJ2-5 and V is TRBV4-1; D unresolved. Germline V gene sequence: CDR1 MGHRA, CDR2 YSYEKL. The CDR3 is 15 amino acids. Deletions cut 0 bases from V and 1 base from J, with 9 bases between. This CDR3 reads CASSQEAESQETQYF. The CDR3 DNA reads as TGCGCCAGCAGCCAAGAGGCAGAAAGCCAAGAGACCCAGTACTTC.

CDR3 protein: CASEKGTEAFF. CDR3 bases: TGTGCCAGCGAAAAGGGGACTGAAGCTTTCTTT. The chain carries TRBV12-3 or TRBV12-4 and TRBJ1-1, with D perhaps matching TRBD1 (5 bases). The V gene lost 8 bases and the J gene lost 5 bases, with 9 bases spanning the gap. The CDR3 has 11 amino acids.

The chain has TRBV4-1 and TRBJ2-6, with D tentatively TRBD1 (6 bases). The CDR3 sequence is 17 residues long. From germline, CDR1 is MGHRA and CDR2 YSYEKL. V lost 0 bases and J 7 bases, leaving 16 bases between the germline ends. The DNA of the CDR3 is TGCGCCAGCAGCCAAGATAGGGGGAAACTTGGTGCCAACGTCCTGACTTTC. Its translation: CASSQDRGKLGANVLTF.

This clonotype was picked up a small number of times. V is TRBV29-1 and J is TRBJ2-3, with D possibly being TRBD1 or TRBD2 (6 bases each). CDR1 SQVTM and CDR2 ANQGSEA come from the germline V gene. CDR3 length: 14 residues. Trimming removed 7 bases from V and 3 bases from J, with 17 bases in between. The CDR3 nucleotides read TGCAGCGCCTCCCGCCCGGGGGCGACAGATACGCAGTATTTT. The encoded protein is CSASRPGATDTQYF.

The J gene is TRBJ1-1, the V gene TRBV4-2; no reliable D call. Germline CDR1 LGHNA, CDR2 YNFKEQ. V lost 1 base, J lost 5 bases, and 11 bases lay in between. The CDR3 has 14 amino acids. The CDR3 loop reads CASSQGLGRTEAFF. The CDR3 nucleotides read TGTGCCAGCAGCCAAGGGTTAGGGAGGACTGAAGCTTTCTTT.

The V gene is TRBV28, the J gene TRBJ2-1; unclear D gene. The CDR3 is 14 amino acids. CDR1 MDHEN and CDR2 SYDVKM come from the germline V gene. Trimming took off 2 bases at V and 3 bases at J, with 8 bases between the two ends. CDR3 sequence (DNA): TGTGCCAGCAGTTTACATAACCTCTACAATGAGCAGTTCTTC. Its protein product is CASSLHNLYNEQFF.

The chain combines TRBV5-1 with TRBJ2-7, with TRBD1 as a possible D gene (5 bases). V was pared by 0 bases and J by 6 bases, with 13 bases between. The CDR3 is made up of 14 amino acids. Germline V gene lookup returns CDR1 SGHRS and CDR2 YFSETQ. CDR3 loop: CASSLEQALGEQYF. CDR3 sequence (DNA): TGCGCCAGCAGCTTGGAACAGGCGTTAGGCGAGCAGTACTTC.

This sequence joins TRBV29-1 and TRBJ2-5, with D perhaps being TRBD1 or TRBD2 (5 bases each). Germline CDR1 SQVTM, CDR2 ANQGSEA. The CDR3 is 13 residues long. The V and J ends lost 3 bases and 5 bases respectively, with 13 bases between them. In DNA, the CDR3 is TGCAGCGTTGATTTGGGGGAAGGGGAGACCCAGTACTTC. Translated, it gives CSVDLGEGETQYF.

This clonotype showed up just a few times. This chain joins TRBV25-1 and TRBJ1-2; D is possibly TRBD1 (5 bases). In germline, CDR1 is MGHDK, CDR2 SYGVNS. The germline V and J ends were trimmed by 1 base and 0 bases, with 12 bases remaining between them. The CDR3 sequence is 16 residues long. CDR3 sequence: CASSELGTGSNYGYTF. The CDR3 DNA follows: TGTGCCAGCAGTGAATTGGGGACGGGTTCTAACTATGGCTACACCTTC.

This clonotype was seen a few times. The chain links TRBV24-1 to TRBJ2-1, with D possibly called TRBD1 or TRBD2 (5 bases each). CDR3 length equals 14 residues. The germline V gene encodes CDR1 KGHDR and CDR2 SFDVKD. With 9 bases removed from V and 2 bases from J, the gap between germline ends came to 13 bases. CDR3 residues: CATDGGSPYNEQFF. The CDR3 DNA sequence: TGTGCCACCGATGGGGGATCACCCTACAATGAGCAGTTCTTC.

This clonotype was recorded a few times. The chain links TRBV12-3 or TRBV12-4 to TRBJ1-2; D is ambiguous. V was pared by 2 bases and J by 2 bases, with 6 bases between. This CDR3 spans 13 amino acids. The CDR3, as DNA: TGTGCCAGCAGTTTAAACAGCAACTATGGCTACACCTTC. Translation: CASSLNSNYGYTF.

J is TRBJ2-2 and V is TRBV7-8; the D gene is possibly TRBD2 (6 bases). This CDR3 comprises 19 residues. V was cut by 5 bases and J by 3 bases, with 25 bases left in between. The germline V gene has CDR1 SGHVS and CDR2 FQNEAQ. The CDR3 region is CASSADLPGGRRYTGELFF. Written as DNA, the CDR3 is TGTGCCAGCAGCGCAGATTTGCCTGGGGGGAGGCGTTACACCGGGGAGCTGTTTTTT.

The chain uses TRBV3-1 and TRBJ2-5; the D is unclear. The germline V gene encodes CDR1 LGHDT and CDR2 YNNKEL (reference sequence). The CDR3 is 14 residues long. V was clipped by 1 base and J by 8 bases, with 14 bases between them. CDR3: CASSQGLDPDTQYF. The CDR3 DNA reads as TGTGCCAGCAGCCAAGGTTTGGACCCGGATACCCAGTACTTC.

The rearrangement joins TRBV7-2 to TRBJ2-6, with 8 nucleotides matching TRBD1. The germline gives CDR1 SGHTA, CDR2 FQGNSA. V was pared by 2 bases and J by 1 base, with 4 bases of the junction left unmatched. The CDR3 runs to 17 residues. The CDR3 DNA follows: TGTGCCAGCAGCTTAAGGTGGACAGGGTCTGGGGCCAACGTCCTGACTTTC. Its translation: CASSLRWTGSGANVLTF. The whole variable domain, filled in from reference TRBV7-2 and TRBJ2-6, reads GAGVSQSPSNKVTEKGKDVELRCDPISGHTALYWYRQSLGQGLEFLIYFQGNSAPDKSGLPSDRFSAERTGGSVSTLTIQRTQQEDSAVYLCASSLRWTGSGANVLTFGAGSRLTVL.

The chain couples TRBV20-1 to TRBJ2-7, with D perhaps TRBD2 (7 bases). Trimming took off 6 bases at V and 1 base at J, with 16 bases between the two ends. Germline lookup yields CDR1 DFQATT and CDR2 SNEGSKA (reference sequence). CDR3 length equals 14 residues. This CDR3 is CSAEGGDGSYEQYF. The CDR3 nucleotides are TGCAGTGCCGAGGGGGGGGACGGTTCCTACGAGCAGTACTTC.

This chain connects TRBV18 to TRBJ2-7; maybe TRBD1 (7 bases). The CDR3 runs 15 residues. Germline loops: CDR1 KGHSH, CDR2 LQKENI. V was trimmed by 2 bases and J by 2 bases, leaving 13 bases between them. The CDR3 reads CASSPAAGGTYEQYF. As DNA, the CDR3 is TGTGCCAGCTCACCAGCGGCAGGGGGGACCTACGAGCAGTACTTC.

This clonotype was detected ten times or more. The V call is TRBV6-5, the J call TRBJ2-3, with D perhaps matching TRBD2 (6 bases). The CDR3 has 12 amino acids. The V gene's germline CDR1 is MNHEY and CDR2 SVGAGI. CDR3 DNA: TGTGCGGCCTGGCGGGGAACAGATACGCAGTATTTT. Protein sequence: CAAWRGTDTQYF.

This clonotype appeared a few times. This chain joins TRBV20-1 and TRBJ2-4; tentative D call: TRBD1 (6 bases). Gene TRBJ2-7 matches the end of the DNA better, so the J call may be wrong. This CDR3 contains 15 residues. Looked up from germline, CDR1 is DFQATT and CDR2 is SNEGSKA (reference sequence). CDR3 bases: TGCAGTGCTAGAGATCCCCAGGGGAACACCTACGAGCAGTACTTC. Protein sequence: CSARDPQGNTYEQYF.

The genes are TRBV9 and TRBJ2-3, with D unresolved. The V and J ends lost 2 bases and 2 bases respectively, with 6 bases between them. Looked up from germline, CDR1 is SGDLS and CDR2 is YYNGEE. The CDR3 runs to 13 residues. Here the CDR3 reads CASSVITTDTQYF. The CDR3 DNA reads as TGTGCCAGCAGCGTCATAACCACAGATACGCAGTATTTT.

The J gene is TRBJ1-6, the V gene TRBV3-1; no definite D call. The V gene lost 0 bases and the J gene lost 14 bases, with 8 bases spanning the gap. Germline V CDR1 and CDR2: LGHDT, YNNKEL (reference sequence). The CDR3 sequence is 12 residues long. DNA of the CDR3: TGTGCCAGCAGCCAAGATTACTCAACCCTCCACTTT. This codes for CASSQDYSTLHF.

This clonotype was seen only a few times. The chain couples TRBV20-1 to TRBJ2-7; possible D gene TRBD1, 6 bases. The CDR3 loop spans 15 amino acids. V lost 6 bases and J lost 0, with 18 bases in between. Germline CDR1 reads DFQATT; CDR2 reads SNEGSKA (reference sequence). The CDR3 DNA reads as TGCAGTGCCACTCGGACAGAGGGATACTCCTACGAGCAGTACTTC. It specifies CSATRTEGYSYEQYF.

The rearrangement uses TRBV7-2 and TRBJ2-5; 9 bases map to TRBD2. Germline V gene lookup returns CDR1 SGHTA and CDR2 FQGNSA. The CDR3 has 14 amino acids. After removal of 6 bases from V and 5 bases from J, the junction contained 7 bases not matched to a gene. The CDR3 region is CASSPSGIRETQYF. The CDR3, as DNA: TGTGCCAGCAGTCCTAGCGGGATAAGGGAGACCCAGTACTTC. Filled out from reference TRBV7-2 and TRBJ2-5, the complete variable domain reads GAGVSQSPSNKVTEKGKDVELRCDPISGHTALYWYRQSLGQGLEFLIYFQGNSAPDKSGLPSDRFSAERTGGSVSTLTIQRTQQEDSAVYLCASSPSGIRETQYFGPGTRLLVL.

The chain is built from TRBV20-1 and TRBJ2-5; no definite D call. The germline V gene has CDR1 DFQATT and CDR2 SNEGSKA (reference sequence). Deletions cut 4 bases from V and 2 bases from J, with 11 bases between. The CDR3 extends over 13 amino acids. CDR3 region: CSATVGPQETQYF. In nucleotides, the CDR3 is TGCAGTGCTACGGTTGGACCGCAAGAGACCCAGTACTTC.

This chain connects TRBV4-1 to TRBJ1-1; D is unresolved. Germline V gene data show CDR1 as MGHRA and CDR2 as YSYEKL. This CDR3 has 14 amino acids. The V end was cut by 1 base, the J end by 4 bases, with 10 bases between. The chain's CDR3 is CASSQGPRGTEAFF. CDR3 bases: TGCGCCAGCAGCCAAGGTCCGCGAGGCACTGAAGCTTTCTTT.

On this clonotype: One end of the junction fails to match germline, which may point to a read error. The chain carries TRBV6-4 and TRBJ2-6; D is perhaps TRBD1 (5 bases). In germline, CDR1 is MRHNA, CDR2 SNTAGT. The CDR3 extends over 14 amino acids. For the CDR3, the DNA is TGTGCCAGCAGTGGTACTCCTGGGGCCAACGCCCTGACTTTC. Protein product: CASSGTPGANALTF.

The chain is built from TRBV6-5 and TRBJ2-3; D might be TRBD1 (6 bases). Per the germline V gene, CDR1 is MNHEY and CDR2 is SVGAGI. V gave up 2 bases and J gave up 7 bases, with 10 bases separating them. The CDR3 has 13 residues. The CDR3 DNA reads TGTGCCAGCAGTTACCCGGGGACAAATACGCAGTATTTT. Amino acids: CASSYPGTNTQYF.

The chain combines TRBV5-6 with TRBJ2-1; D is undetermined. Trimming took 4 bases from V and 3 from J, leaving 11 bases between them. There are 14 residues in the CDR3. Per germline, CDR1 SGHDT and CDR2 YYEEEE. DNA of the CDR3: TGTGCCAGCAGCGTCGATCAGAACTACAATGAGCAGTTCTTC. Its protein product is CASSVDQNYNEQFF.

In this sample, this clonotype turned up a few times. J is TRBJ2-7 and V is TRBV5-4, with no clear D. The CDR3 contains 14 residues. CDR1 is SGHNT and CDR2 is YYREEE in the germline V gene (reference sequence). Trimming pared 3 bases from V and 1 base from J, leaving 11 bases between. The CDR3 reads CASSSRTDSYEQYF. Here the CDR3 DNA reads TGTGCCAGCAGCTCCCGGACCGATTCCTACGAGCAGTACTTC.

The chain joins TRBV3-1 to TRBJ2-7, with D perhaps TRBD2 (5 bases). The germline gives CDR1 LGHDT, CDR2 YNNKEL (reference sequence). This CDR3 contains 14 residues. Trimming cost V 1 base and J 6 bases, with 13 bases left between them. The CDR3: CASSQGSRSGEQYF. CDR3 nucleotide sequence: TGTGCCAGCAGCCAAGGTTCGCGGAGCGGCGAGCAGTACTTC.

The CDR3 loop reads CASSQDKDRTSYEQYF. CDR3 in DNA: TGCGCCAGCAGCCAAGATAAGGACAGGACCTCCTACGAGCAGTACTTC. The chain couples TRBV4-3 to TRBJ2-7, with 7 nucleotides matching TRBD1. CDR3 length equals 16 residues. Per the germline V gene, CDR1 is LGHNA and CDR2 is YSLEER. Losses at the gene ends were 0 bases for V and 0 bases for J; bases not matched to a gene: 5.

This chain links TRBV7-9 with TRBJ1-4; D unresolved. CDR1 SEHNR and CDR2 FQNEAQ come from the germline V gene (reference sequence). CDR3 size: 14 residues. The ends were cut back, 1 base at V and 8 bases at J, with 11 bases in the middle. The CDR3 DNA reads TGTGCCAGCAGCTTAGAGGGAGTTTCCGAAAAACTGTTTTTT. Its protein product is CASSLEGVSEKLFF.